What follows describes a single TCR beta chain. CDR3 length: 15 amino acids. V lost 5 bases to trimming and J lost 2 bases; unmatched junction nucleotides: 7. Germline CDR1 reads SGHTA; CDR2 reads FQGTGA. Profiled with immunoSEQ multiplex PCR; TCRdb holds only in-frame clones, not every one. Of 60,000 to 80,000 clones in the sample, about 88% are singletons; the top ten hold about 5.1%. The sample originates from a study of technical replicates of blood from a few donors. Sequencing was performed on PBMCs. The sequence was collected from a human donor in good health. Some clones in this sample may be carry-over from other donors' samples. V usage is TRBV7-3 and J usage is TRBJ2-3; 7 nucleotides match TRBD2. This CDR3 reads CASSETGGYTDTQYF. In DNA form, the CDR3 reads TGTGCCAGCAGCGAAACCGGGGGGTACACAGATACGCAGTATTTT.